Presented here are 17 T cell receptor beta chains from one specimen sequenced in a study of blood T cell repertoires in COVID-19. Using immunoSEQ multiplex PCR, the repertoire was profiled, and TCRdb retains in-frame clones only, with some absent. The sample lists about 180,000 clones, about nine tenths seen once, with around 21% in the top ten. Sample: peripheral blood. The receptors here all came from a man between 65 and 80 years old with active or convalescent COVID-19.

The genes are TRBV30 and TRBJ2-7; 14 positions agree with TRBD2. The germline gives CDR1 GTSNPN, CDR2 SVGIG (reference sequence). This CDR3 comprises 16 residues. V lost 2 bases to trimming and J lost 4 bases; unmatched junction nucleotides: 7. CDR3 amino acids: CAWSRDRTSGRYEQYF. For the CDR3, the DNA is TGTGCCTGGAGTCGAGACCGGACTAGCGGGAGGTACGAGCAGTACTTC.

The chain's CDR3 is CASSLGGYQETQYF. The CDR3 nucleotides are TGTGCCAGCAGCTTAGGGGGGTACCAAGAGACCCAGTACTTC. The chain uses TRBV7-3 and TRBJ2-5; TRBD2 might be the D (6 bases). The CDR3 length is 14 residues. V gave up 2 bases and J gave up 0 bases, with 7 bases separating them. Germline CDR1 is SGHTA and CDR2 is FQGTGA.

This chain joins TRBV6-2 or TRBV6-3 and TRBJ1-1; D is perhaps TRBD1 (5 bases). The CDR3 runs 13 residues. Trimming removed 4 bases at V and 8 bases at J, with 14 bases between. Looked up from germline, CDR1 is MNHEY and CDR2 is SVGEGT. The CDR3 reads CASSSINRLEAFF. The CDR3 DNA sequence: TGTGCCAGCAGTTCCATTAACAGGTTAGAAGCTTTCTTT.

The V and J genes are TRBV5-1 and TRBJ1-5; D gene unclear. V lost 4 bases to trimming and J lost 8 bases, with 13 bases between them. The CDR3 is 13 amino acids. Germline lookup yields CDR1 SGHRS and CDR2 YFSETQ. CDR3 region: CASSPLSGEPQHF. CDR3 nucleotides: TGCGCCAGCAGCCCCCTGAGCGGGGAGCCCCAGCATTTT.

This clone was seen a few times. The gene calls are TRBV6-5 and TRBJ1-2; 7 nucleotides match TRBD1. CDR1 MNHEY and CDR2 SVGAGI come from the germline V gene. V gave up 9 bases and J gave up 9 bases; unmatched junction bases: 16. The CDR3 spans 14 residues. CDR3 nucleotides: TGTGCCAGTTTCCCCGGCGACAGGGATTGGCGCTACACCTTC. Its translation is CASFPGDRDWRYTF.

The V gene is TRBV28, the J gene TRBJ1-5; possible D gene TRBD1, 6 bases. The CDR3 length is 14 residues. V lost 3 bases, J lost 6 bases, and 12 bases lay in between. CDR1 and CDR2 (germline): MDHEN, SYDVKM. The CDR3 spells CASSLQGWGQPQHF. The CDR3 DNA reads TGTGCCAGCAGTTTGCAGGGGTGGGGTCAGCCCCAGCATTTT. Looking up the rest from reference TRBV28 and TRBJ1-5 gives the full variable domain: DVKVTQSSRYLVKRTGEKVFLECVQDMDHENMFWYRQDPGLGLRLIYFSYDVKMKEKGDIPEGYSVSREKKERFSLILESASTNQTSMYLCASSLQGWGQPQHFGDGTRLSIL.

In this sample, this clone turned up once. Here the CDR3 reads CASSFPRGGPSYTEAFF. Here the CDR3 DNA reads TGTGCCAGCAGCTTTCCGCGCGGGGGGCCGTCCTACACTGAAGCTTTCTTT. The chain employs TRBV11-2 and TRBJ1-1; D perhaps matches TRBD1 (6 bases). The ends were cut back, 3 bases at V and 3 bases at J, with 20 bases in the middle. The CDR3 runs 17 residues. The germline V gene has CDR1 SGHAT and CDR2 FQNNGV.

This chain uses TRBV7-9 with TRBJ2-2; a weak D match, TRBD2 (6 bases). The CDR3 contains 15 residues. Germline V CDR1 and CDR2: SEHNR, FQNEAQ (reference sequence). Deletions cut 2 bases from V and 4 bases from J, with 11 bases between. CDR3 sequence reads: CASSLTGVGTGELFF. CDR3 in DNA: TGTGCCAGCAGCTTAACGGGGGTTGGCACCGGGGAGCTGTTTTTT.

The chain combines TRBV6-2 or TRBV6-3 with TRBJ2-4, with 7 bases aligning to TRBD2. Unmatched junction bases numbered 6, after V lost 6 bases and J lost 1 base. Germline V gene data show CDR1 as MNHEY and CDR2 as SVGEGT. The CDR3 contains 15 residues. The CDR3 region has the DNA TGTGCCAGCAGCCCCGGGGGGTTGGCCAAAAACATTCAGTACTTC. Protein sequence: CASSPGGLAKNIQYF.

The V call is TRBV28, the J call TRBJ2-6; the match to TRBD2 covers 12 bases. The CDR3 length is 18 residues. Germline trimming cut 5 bases from V and 2 bases from J; bases unmatched to any gene: 7. The germline gives CDR1 MDHEN, CDR2 SYDVKM. The CDR3 nucleotides read TGTGCCAGCAGTAAGACTAGCGGGAGTGTGACTGGGGCCAACGTCCTGACTTTC. Translating it yields CASSKTSGSVTGANVLTF.

This clone was seen only once. V is TRBV5-8 and J is TRBJ1-2, with D uncertain. The CDR3 is 13 amino acids. V was trimmed by 4 bases and J by 4 bases, leaving 11 bases between them. Germline V gene sequence: CDR1 SGHTS, CDR2 YDEGEE. CDR3 bases: TGTGCCAGCAGCCCCTGGAGCATCTATGGCTACACCTTC. Translated, it gives CASSPWSIYGYTF.

V is TRBV27 and J is TRBJ2-1; TRBD1 matches 9 bases. V trimming: 3 bases; J trimming: 7 bases; junction bases outside the gene matches: 4. The CDR3 extends over 14 amino acids. In germline, CDR1 is MNHEY, CDR2 SMNVEV (reference sequence). CDR3: CASSFPGTGNEQFF. The CDR3 bases are TGTGCCAGCAGTTTCCCCGGGACAGGGAATGAGCAGTTCTTC.

This chain connects TRBV7-9 to TRBJ1-2; the D gene is possibly TRBD1 (5 bases). Germline CDR1 and CDR2: SEHNR and FQNEAQ (reference sequence). V shed 1 base and J shed 3 bases, with 18 bases lying between them. This CDR3 region has 17 residues. CDR3 residues: CASSLVALLGGDYGYTF. The CDR3 DNA is TGTGCCAGCAGCTTAGTCGCGCTCCTCGGAGGGGACTATGGCTACACCTTC.

This sequence joins TRBV7-8 and TRBJ1-2; the D gene is possibly TRBD1 (5 bases). Trimming shortened V by 4 bases and J by 4 bases, and 16 bases separated the two germline ends. CDR1 is SGHVS and CDR2 is FQNEAQ in the germline V gene. CDR3 length equals 15 residues. Here the CDR3 DNA reads TGTGCCAGCAGCTCCCACTCGACAGCGGGCTATGGCTACACCTTC. The encoded protein is CASSSHSTAGYGYTF.

This rearrangement joins TRBV5-4 to TRBJ1-2; TRBD1 aligns across 8 bases. Germline CDR1 reads SGHNT; CDR2 reads YYREEE (reference sequence). V lost 3 bases and J lost 3; bases outside the gene matches: 4. The CDR3 is made up of 14 amino acids. The CDR3, as DNA: TGTGCCAGCAGCTCGGGACAGGCCGACTATGGCTACACCTTC. Translation gives CASSSGQADYGYTF.

The chain links TRBV15 to TRBJ1-5, with a weak D call TRBD1 (5 bases). Trimming took off 1 base at V and 6 bases at J, with 10 bases between the two ends. Germline values: CDR1 LNHNV, CDR2 YYDKDF (reference sequence). This CDR3 spans 14 amino acids. CDR3 loop: CATSRGGVGQPQHF. DNA for the CDR3: TGTGCCACCAGCAGAGGGGGGGTTGGTCAGCCCCAGCATTTT. The whole variable domain, remainder taken from reference TRBV15 and TRBJ1-5, is DAMVIQNPRYQVTQFGKPVTLSCSQTLNHNVMYWYQQKSSQAPKLLFHYYDKDFNNEADTPDNFQSRRPNTSFCFLDIRSPGLGDTAMYLCATSRGGVGQPQHFGDGTRLSIL.

V is TRBV2 and J is TRBJ1-1; D ambiguous. Per the germline V gene, CDR1 is SNHLY and CDR2 is FYNNEI. V was clipped by 5 bases and J by 4 bases, with 11 bases between them. This CDR3 spans 13 amino acids. For the CDR3, the DNA is TGTGCCAGCAGTCACCCCGTCGGCACTGAAGCTTTCTTT. It codes for CASSHPVGTEAFF.